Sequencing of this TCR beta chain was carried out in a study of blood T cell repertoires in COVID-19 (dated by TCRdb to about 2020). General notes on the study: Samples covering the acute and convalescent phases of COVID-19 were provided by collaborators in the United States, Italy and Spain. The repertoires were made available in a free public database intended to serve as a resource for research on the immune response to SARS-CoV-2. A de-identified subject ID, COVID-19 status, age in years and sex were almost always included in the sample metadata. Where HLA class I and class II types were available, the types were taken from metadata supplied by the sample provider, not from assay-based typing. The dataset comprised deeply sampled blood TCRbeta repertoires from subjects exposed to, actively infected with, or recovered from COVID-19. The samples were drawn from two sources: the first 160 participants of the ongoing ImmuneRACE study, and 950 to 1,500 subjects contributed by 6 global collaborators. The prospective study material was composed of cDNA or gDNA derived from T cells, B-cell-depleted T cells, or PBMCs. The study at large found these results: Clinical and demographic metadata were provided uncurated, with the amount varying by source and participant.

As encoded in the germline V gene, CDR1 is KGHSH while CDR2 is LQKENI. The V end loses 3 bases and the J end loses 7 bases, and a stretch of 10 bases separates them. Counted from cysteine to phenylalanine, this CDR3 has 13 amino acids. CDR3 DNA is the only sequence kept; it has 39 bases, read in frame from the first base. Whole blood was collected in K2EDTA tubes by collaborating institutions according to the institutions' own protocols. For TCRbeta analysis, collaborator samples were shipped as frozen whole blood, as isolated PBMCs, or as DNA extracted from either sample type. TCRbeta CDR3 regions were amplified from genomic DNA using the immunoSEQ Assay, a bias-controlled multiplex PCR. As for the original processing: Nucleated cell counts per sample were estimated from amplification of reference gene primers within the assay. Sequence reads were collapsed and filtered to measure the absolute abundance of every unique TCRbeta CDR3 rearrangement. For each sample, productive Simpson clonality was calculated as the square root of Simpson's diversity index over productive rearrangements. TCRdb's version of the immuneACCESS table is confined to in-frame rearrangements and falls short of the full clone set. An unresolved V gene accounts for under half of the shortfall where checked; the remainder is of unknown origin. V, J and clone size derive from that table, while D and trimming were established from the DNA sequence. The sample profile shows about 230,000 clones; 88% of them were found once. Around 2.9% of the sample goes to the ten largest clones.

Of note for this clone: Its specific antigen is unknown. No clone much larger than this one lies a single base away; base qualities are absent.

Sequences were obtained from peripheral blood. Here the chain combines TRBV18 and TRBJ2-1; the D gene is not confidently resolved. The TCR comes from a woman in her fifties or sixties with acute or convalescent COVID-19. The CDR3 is CASSPALGNEQFF. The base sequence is TGTGCCAGCTCACCCGCCCTAGGTAATGAGCAGTTCTTC.